This T cell receptor beta chain came from a study of CD8 T cells in Susac syndrome. Trimming removed 4 bases from V and 6 bases from J, with 18 bases in between. The germline V gene has CDR1 MGHDK and CDR2 SYGVNS. The CDR3 is 15 amino acids. Reverse transcription of 0.5 to 1 ug RNA was performed with random hexamers. The amplification used immunoSEQ multiplex PCR on TCR beta CDR3; it spanned 54 Vbeta and 13 Jbeta. TCRdb reprocessed the immunoSEQ multiplex PCR reads via MiXCR and lists one record per CDR3 protein. The table lists about 150,000 distinct CDR3 sequences, roughly 95% of them singletons. The receptor's source is a human donor with Susac syndrome. Sequencing used CD4+ T cells from PBMCs. The V call is TRBV25-1, the J call TRBJ2-5, with D perhaps TRBD1 or TRBD2 (6 bases each). The chain's CDR3 is CASSAGAGVQKTQYF. The CDR3 DNA follows: TGTGCCAGCAGTGCGGGGGCAGGCGTTCAAAAGACCCAGTACTTC.